This T cell receptor (beta chain) was obtained from a study of shared clonotypes between healthy human individuals. The CDR3 covers 14 residues. Trimming left V 5 bases short and J 8 bases short, with 18 bases between. CDR1 LNHDA and CDR2 SQIVND come from the germline V gene (reference sequence). TCRdb's table, derived via immunoSEQ multiplex PCR, lists solely in-frame clones and lacks some. The sample has some 2.4 million clones, 90% to 95% seen once. HIV-negative, healthy adults without recent acute infections or vaccinations were the donors. The chain has TRBV19 and TRBJ1-2; the D is unclear. The specimen was naive CD4+ T cells from PBMCs. Noted subset: CD45RA+ positively selected. This TCR derives from a man aged 18 to 29 in good health. Some clones in this sample may be carry-over from other donors' samples. The chain's CDR3 is CASSAGSLTGGYTF. The CDR3 nucleotides read TGTGCCAGTAGTGCGGGGTCTTTAACGGGGGGCTACACCTTC.